These 20 T cell receptor beta chains were sequenced from one sample in a study of vaccination and CD4 T cells after COVID-19. Time point in this sample: late sampling 161 to 241 days after vaccination in a few convalescent patients. Indicated treatment: roughly 11-day PBMC culture with coronavirus spike peptide pools or control peptides (ViraFEST assay). At the Johns Hopkins FTIC core, DNA taken from cultured CD4+ T cells was sequenced by way of the Oncomine TCR Beta short-read assay. Each CDR3 protein is one row after TCRdb ran MiXCR on the PCR reads. The sample includes about 21,000 distinct CDR3 sequences, 42% of them seen just once. These TCRs' antigens remain unknown. The sequenced sample was CD4+ T cells from blood, cultured in vitro, obtained about 7 months after SARS-CoV-2 vaccination. Receptors originate from a human donor who had recovered from COVID-19.

V usage is TRBV6-1 and J usage is TRBJ1-1; tentative D call: TRBD1 (6 bases). Looked up from germline, CDR1 is MNHNS and CDR2 is SASEGT. V was pared by 0 bases and J by 1 base, with 9 bases between. CDR3 length equals 15 residues. In DNA, the CDR3 is TGTGCCAGCAGTGAAGCATTCAGGGGGAACACTGAAGCTTTCTTT. Translating gives CASSEAFRGNTEAFF.

By frequency in the sample, this clonotype is medium-sized. The chain carries TRBV20-1 and TRBJ1-5; the D gene is possibly TRBD1 (6 bases). Per the germline V gene, CDR1 is DFQATT and CDR2 is SNEGSKA (reference sequence). V lost 0 bases and J lost 6, with 15 bases in between. This CDR3 has 15 amino acids. CDR3 sequence (DNA): TGCAGTGCTAGAGAGGGGGGGGGCGAGGGTCAGCCCCAGCATTTT. Residues: CSAREGGGEGQPQHF.

The chain has TRBV11-1 and TRBJ2-7, with D perhaps matching TRBD1 (5 bases). The CDR3 is made up of 13 amino acids. The V end lost 6 bases, the J end lost 4 bases, and 13 bases lay between the germline ends. In germline, CDR1 is SGHAT, CDR2 FQDESV (reference sequence). For the CDR3, the DNA is TGTGCCAGCAGTTTAATGGGGCTGTACGAGCAGTACTTC. This translates into CASSLMGLYEQYF.

This clonotype has just a few counts. V usage is TRBV20-1 and J usage is TRBJ1-5; D unclear. Trimming stripped 3 bases from V and 0 bases from J, with 9 bases between. Germline V gene lookup returns CDR1 DFQATT and CDR2 SNEGSKA (reference sequence). This CDR3 contains 14 residues. The CDR3 coding sequence is TGCAGTGCTAGTCAAGGCACTAGCAATCAGCCCCAGCATTTT. This codes for CSASQGTSNQPQHF.

The V and J genes are TRBV6-2 or TRBV6-3 and TRBJ2-1; D is ambiguous. This CDR3 spans 16 amino acids. The germline gives CDR1 MNHEY, CDR2 SVGEGT. V was clipped by 6 bases and J by 0 bases, with 15 bases between them. In DNA, the CDR3 is TGTGCCAGCAGCAACGGGCGGATTAGCTCCTACAATGAGCAGTTCTTC. Its protein is CASSNGRISSYNEQFF.

The J gene is TRBJ2-7, the V gene TRBV6-5; TRBD2 matches 14 bases. Germline trimming cut 4 bases from V and 7 bases from J; bases unmatched to any gene: 6. The CDR3 is 15 residues long. The germline gives CDR1 MNHEY, CDR2 SVGAGI. CDR3 sequence: CASSSPGLAGVEQYF. DNA for the CDR3: TGTGCCAGCAGTTCTCCGGGACTAGCGGGAGTGGAGCAGTACTTC.

The chain joins TRBV6-5 to TRBJ2-5; weak D call: TRBD2 (6 bases). The CDR3 loop spans 14 amino acids. The germline V and J ends were trimmed by 0 bases and 5 bases, with 10 bases remaining between them. Germline lookup yields CDR1 MNHEY and CDR2 SVGAGI. CDR3 protein: CASSYSGLSETQYF. The CDR3 bases are TGTGCCAGCAGTTACTCGGGACTGTCGGAGACCCAGTACTTC.

This clonotype was recorded a few times. The chain links TRBV20-1 to TRBJ2-2; 9 positions match TRBD2. Germline lookup yields CDR1 DFQATT and CDR2 SNEGSKA (reference sequence). With 3 bases clipped from V and 4 bases from J, the junction kept 9 bases outside the gene matches. The CDR3 extends over 16 amino acids. Here the CDR3 reads CSASLLSGRPTGELFF. The CDR3 coding sequence is TGCAGTGCTAGTCTCCTTAGCGGGAGACCCACCGGGGAGCTGTTTTTT.

The chain couples TRBV7-9 to TRBJ2-2; 11 nucleotides agree with TRBD2. Germline V gives CDR1 SEHNR, CDR2 FQNEAQ (reference sequence). V gave up 8 bases and J gave up 7 bases; unmatched junction bases: 9. The CDR3 sequence is 15 residues long. CDR3 region: CASLTTSGMVGELFF. CDR3 nucleotides: TGTGCCAGCTTAACGACTAGCGGGATGGTCGGGGAGCTGTTTTTT. Variable domain in full (rest from reference TRBV7-9 and TRBJ2-2): DTGVSQNPRHKITKRGQNVTFRCDPISEHNRLYWYRQTLGQGPEFLTYFQNEAQLEKSRLLSDRFSAERPKGSFSTLEIQRTEQGDSAMYLCASLTTSGMVGELFFGEGSRLTVL.

The chain links TRBV6-1 to TRBJ2-5; D remains ambiguous. The end of the DNA fits TRBJ2-7 better, so the J call may be wrong. This CDR3 is 11 amino acids long. CDR1 and CDR2 from the germline V gene are MNHNS and SASEGT. CDR3 amino acids: CASSKTYEQYF. The DNA for the CDR3 is TGTGCCAGCAGCAAAACCTACGAGCAGTACTTC.

This sequence joins TRBV20-1 and TRBJ2-3, with TRBD2 identical over 12 bases. Per the germline V gene, CDR1 is DFQATT and CDR2 is SNEGSKA (reference sequence). The CDR3 loop spans 17 amino acids. With V trimmed by 6 bases and J by 1 base, 11 bases remained unmatched. As DNA, the CDR3 is TGCAGTGCCCGGGGACTAGCGGGTCCCATACGCACAGATACGCAGTATTTT. The encoded protein is CSARGLAGPIRTDTQYF.

The chain employs TRBV19 and TRBJ2-7; D not resolved. The CDR3 is 13 amino acids. Trimming shortened V by 6 bases and J by 3 bases, and 12 bases separated the two germline ends. CDR1 is LNHDA, CDR2 SQIVND, per germline (reference sequence). The CDR3 bases are TGTGCCAGTAGCGACTCAGGATTCTACGAGCAGTACTTC. Its translation: CASSDSGFYEQYF.

The V gene is TRBV7-9, the J gene TRBJ2-1; D is unresolved. Germline assignment: CDR1 SEHNR and CDR2 FQNEAQ (reference sequence). The CDR3 loop spans 14 amino acids. V was cut by 1 base and J by 8 bases, with 12 bases left in between. CDR3 DNA: TGTGCCAGCAGCTTAGAGGCTGGGTGGGATGAGCAGTTCTTC. Translating gives CASSLEAGWDEQFF.

This clonotype showed up just a few times. The chain employs TRBV20-1 and TRBJ2-5; weak D call: TRBD1 (6 bases). Germline V gives CDR1 DFQATT, CDR2 SNEGSKA (reference sequence). The length of the CDR3 is 16 residues. The germline V and J ends were trimmed by 7 bases and 5 bases, with 26 bases remaining between them. CDR3 region: CSGTIPSGHIGETQYF. The CDR3 region has the DNA TGCAGTGGGACCATACCCTCGGGACACATAGGGGAGACCCAGTACTTC.

A few counts support this clonotype. The chain joins TRBV6-1 to TRBJ2-5; 8 nucleotides line up with TRBD2. CDR3 size: 15 residues. V gave up 5 bases and J gave up 2 bases; unmatched junction bases: 7. In germline, CDR1 is MNHNS, CDR2 SASEGT. CDR3 sequence (DNA): TGTGCCAGCAGTAAGCCCCGGGGGGGTCAAGAGACCCAGTACTTC. This encodes CASSKPRGGQETQYF.

There are a few counts of this clonotype. This chain's CDR3 is CASSLRRDRYEQYF. CDR3 DNA: TGTGCCAGCAGCTTAAGACGGGACCGCTACGAGCAGTACTTC. The chain is built from TRBV7-2 and TRBJ2-7, with D possibly being TRBD1 or TRBD2 (5 bases each). The CDR3 runs to 14 residues. Trimming stripped 2 bases from V and 3 bases from J, with 11 bases between. Germline-derived CDR1 and CDR2 are SGHTA and FQGNSA.

The chain employs TRBV21-1 and TRBJ2-3; the table's D call TRBD2 went unverified against the DNA. TRBV21-1 is a documented pseudogene. This CDR3 has 16 amino acids. The DNA for the CDR3 is TGTGCCAGCAGCAAGGGACTAGCGGGAGGCACAGATACGCAGTATTTT. It translates to CASSKGLAGGTDTQYF.

The chain joins TRBV10-3 to TRBJ1-1; D not resolved. The CDR3 runs to 15 residues. Germline lookup yields CDR1 ENHRY and CDR2 SYGVKD. V lost 0 bases, J lost 1 base, and 9 bases lay in between. CDR3 sequence: CAISESRSGNTEAFF. CDR3 in DNA: TGTGCCATCAGTGAGTCGAGGAGTGGGAACACTGAAGCTTTCTTT.

This chain joins TRBV20-1 and TRBJ2-1; D is ambiguous. There are 14 residues in the CDR3. Looked up from germline, CDR1 is DFQATT and CDR2 is SNEGSKA (reference sequence). V was clipped by 0 bases and J by 6 bases, with 12 bases between them. The CDR3 region has the DNA TGCAGTGCTAGAGATTTTTGGAGTAGCAATGAGCAGTTCTTC. Its protein product is CSARDFWSSNEQFF.

This clonotype was picked up a small number of times. The rearrangement joins TRBV20-1 to TRBJ2-1, with 10 bases lining up with TRBD2. Per germline, CDR1 DFQATT and CDR2 SNEGSKA (reference sequence). The CDR3 has 13 residues. V lost 2 bases, J lost 6 bases, and 1 base stayed unmatched. The DNA for the CDR3 is TGCAGTGCTAGAACTAGCGGGACCAATGAGCAGTTCTTC. Protein: CSARTSGTNEQFF.